This entry lists 26 T cell receptor beta chains sequenced from one sample in a study of blood T cell repertoires in COVID-19. Produced via immunoSEQ multiplex PCR; TCRdb's table is partial and in-frame only. The sample consists of 200,000 to 250,000 clones, roughly 84% of them appearing once. Sequences were obtained from PBMCs or T cells enriched from blood (not recorded which). The receptor source for this set is a man in his thirties or forties in a cohort exposed to, infected with or recovered from COVID-19 (not recorded which).

The chain recombines TRBV10-1 with TRBJ1-2; D may be TRBD1 (6 bases). Germline V CDR1 and CDR2: WNHNN, SYGVQD (reference sequence). The germline V and J ends were trimmed by 4 bases and 1 base, with 13 bases remaining between them. CDR3 length equals 15 residues. The CDR3 DNA is TGCGCCAGCAGTGGTGACAGGTTTTATAACTATGGCTACACCTTC. Translating it yields CASSGDRFYNYGYTF.

This clone was detected only once. The chain employs TRBV5-1 and TRBJ1-4; 7 bases are a match to TRBD1. From germline, CDR1 is SGHRS and CDR2 YFSETQ. The CDR3 totals 15 residues. V shed 4 bases and J 6 bases; nucleotides not matched to a gene: 9. The CDR3 DNA follows: TGCGCCAGCAGCCTAGGACAGGAAATCTATGAAAAACTGTTTTTT. Amino acid sequence: CASSLGQEIYEKLFF.

This sequence joins TRBV2 and TRBJ1-4; TRBD1 is a possible D gene (5 bases). The CDR3 is 14 amino acids. The germline V gene has CDR1 SNHLY and CDR2 FYNNEI. Trimming took 6 bases from V and 3 from J, leaving 11 bases between them. The CDR3 DNA sequence: TGTGCCAGCAGAGAGACAGAATCTAATGAAAAACTGTTTTTT. It codes for CASRETESNEKLFF.

The V gene is TRBV19, the J gene TRBJ2-7; possibly TRBD1 for D (6 bases). Trimming shortened V by 6 bases and J by 7 bases, and 19 bases separated the two germline ends. The CDR3 spans 14 residues. CDR1 and CDR2 from the germline V gene are LNHDA and SQIVND (reference sequence). CDR3 DNA sequence: TGTGCCAGTAGCAGGCTTACAGGGCCGGGAGAGCAGTACTTC. Translation: CASSRLTGPGEQYF.

This clone was recorded only once. V gene TRBV25-1 combines with J gene TRBJ1-2, with TRBD1 matching over 7 bases. This CDR3 has 18 amino acids. V lost 2 bases and J lost 8; bases outside the gene matches: 20. The germline CDR1 and CDR2 sequences are MGHDK and SYGVNS. CDR3 residues: CASSEAKGQHRLRGGYTF. CDR3 nucleotides: TGTGCCAGCAGTGAAGCTAAGGGACAGCACAGGCTCCGGGGGGGCTACACCTTC.

The gene calls are TRBV6-5 and TRBJ2-7; D is possibly TRBD2 (6 bases). Trimming removed 6 bases from V and 7 bases from J, with 22 bases in between. The CDR3 is made up of 15 amino acids. Germline values: CDR1 MNHEY, CDR2 SVGAGI. The CDR3 sequence is CASRDDRFSGLEQYF. CDR3 in DNA: TGTGCCAGCAGAGACGACAGATTTAGCGGTTTAGAGCAGTACTTC.

This clone was seen more than once but under ten times. This rearrangement joins TRBV27 to TRBJ2-1; 7 bases align to TRBD2. Trimming at V came to 8 bases and at J to 6 bases, leaving 13 bases not matched to a gene. Germline lookup yields CDR1 MNHEY and CDR2 SMNVEV (reference sequence). This CDR3 is built from 15 residues. CDR3 in amino acids: CASLRSAGDLNEQFF. The CDR3 DNA sequence: TGTGCCAGCTTAAGAAGCGCGGGAGACCTCAATGAGCAGTTCTTC.

The V call is TRBV4-2, the J call TRBJ1-3; the D is unclear. The germline V and J ends were trimmed by 0 bases and 2 bases, with 5 bases remaining between them. This CDR3 contains 14 residues. Germline CDR1 and CDR2: LGHNA and YNFKEQ. DNA for the CDR3: TGTGCCAGCAGCCAAGATCCCGCTGGAAACACCATATATTTT. Protein: CASSQDPAGNTIYF.

The rearrangement links TRBV27 to TRBJ1-3, with D maybe TRBD1 (5 bases). The ends were cut back, 4 bases at V and 1 base at J, with 8 bases in the middle. Germline V gene lookup returns CDR1 MNHEY and CDR2 SMNVEV (reference sequence). The CDR3 contains 14 residues. CDR3 nucleotides: TGTGCCAGCAGTTCCAGGGAATCTGGAAACACCATATATTTT. As protein: CASSSRESGNTIYF.

The chain uses TRBV9 and TRBJ2-3; D perhaps matches TRBD2 (6 bases). Trimming removed 0 bases from V and 9 bases from J, with 23 bases in between. The CDR3 sequence is 17 residues long. In germline, CDR1 is SGDLS, CDR2 YYNGEE. This chain's CDR3 is CASSVVDSGDRLATQYF. The CDR3 nucleotides are TGTGCCAGCAGCGTAGTAGATAGCGGAGACAGATTAGCAACGCAGTATTTT.

The gene calls are TRBV9 and TRBJ2-3; D possibly corresponds to TRBD2 (5 bases). Germline lookup yields CDR1 SGDLS and CDR2 YYNGEE. This CDR3 has 15 residues. V lost 0 bases and J 3 bases, leaving 11 bases between the germline ends. CDR3 coding DNA: TGTGCCAGCAGCGTAGGGGGAGCCGGGACAGATACGCAGTATTTT. Its translation: CASSVGGAGTDTQYF.

This sequence joins TRBV27 and TRBJ2-1; D is possibly TRBD2 (6 bases). CDR3 size: 14 residues. In germline, CDR1 is MNHEY, CDR2 SMNVEV (reference sequence). Trimming removed 3 bases from V and 5 bases from J, with 11 bases in between. For the CDR3, the DNA is TGTGCCAGCAGTTTTACGGGAGCGGACAATGAGCAGTTCTTC. Translation: CASSFTGADNEQFF.

The chain has TRBV7-9 and TRBJ2-2, with a possible D match to TRBD1 (8 bases). CDR1 and CDR2 from the germline V gene are SEHNR and FQNEAQ (reference sequence). The CDR3 totals 15 residues. The V end was cut by 2 bases, the J end by 4 bases, with 11 bases between. This chain's CDR3 is CASSLNRGGTGELFF. The CDR3 coding sequence is TGTGCCAGCAGCTTAAACAGGGGGGGCACCGGGGAGCTGTTTTTT.

The chain uses TRBV29-1 and TRBJ1-5; 8 nucleotides match TRBD1. This CDR3 has 14 amino acids. The trim removed 6 bases at V and 0 bases at J, leaving 4 bases unmatched. CDR1 and CDR2 (germline): SQVTM, ANQGSEA. The CDR3 nucleotides read TGCAGCGTGACCGACAGGGGTAGCAATCAGCCCCAGCATTTT. Translated: CSVTDRGSNQPQHF.

This clone has more than one count but fewer than ten. V usage is TRBV7-9 and J usage is TRBJ2-1; 8 positions match TRBD2. V lost 7 bases, J lost 9 bases, and 5 bases stayed unmatched. Germline CDR1 reads SEHNR; CDR2 reads FQNEAQ (reference sequence). CDR3 size: 12 residues. The chain's CDR3 is CASTPGGGEQFF. The DNA for the CDR3 is TGTGCCAGCACCCCGGGGGGGGGTGAGCAGTTCTTC.

The CDR3 DNA reads as TGTGCCAGCAGTTTACGGGACAGGGGGATCTACGAGCAGTACTTC. Protein product: CASSLRDRGIYEQYF. The rearrangement links TRBV28 to TRBJ2-7, with 11 bases lining up with TRBD1. Germline assignment: CDR1 MDHEN and CDR2 SYDVKM. J was trimmed by 3 bases and V by 2 bases; bases with no gene match: 3. CDR3 length: 15 residues.

This clone was detected once. The rearrangement uses TRBV27 and TRBJ2-2; 9 nucleotides align to TRBD2. The V and J ends lost 6 bases and 2 bases, in that order; junction bases with no gene match: 4. This CDR3 is 15 amino acids long. CDR1 and CDR2 from the germline V gene are MNHEY and SMNVEV (reference sequence). The CDR3 sequence is CASRGLALNTGELFF. In nucleotides, the CDR3 is TGTGCCAGCAGAGGACTAGCGCTAAACACCGGGGAGCTGTTTTTT.

The rearrangement joins TRBV28 to TRBJ2-1; 15 bases fit TRBD2. The CDR3 totals 16 residues. Germline V gene lookup returns CDR1 MDHEN and CDR2 SYDVKM. The ends lost 2 bases at V and 7 bases at J; junction bases unmatched: 3. The CDR3 DNA is TGTGCCAGCAGTTTAGTGGGGACTAGCGGGGGGAATGAGCAGTTCTTC. Residues: CASSLVGTSGGNEQFF. Full variable domain (missing parts from reference TRBV28 and TRBJ2-1): DVKVTQSSRYLVKRTGEKVFLECVQDMDHENMFWYRQDPGLGLRLIYFSYDVKMKEKGDIPEGYSVSREKKERFSLILESASTNQTSMYLCASSLVGTSGGNEQFFGPGTRLTVL.

The chain employs TRBV12-3 or TRBV12-4 and TRBJ2-5; the D gene is possibly TRBD1 (6 bases). The CDR3 runs to 13 residues. Trimming shortened V by 6 bases and J by 5 bases, and 13 bases separated the two germline ends. In nucleotides, the CDR3 is TGTGCCAGCAGGGTTGGGGGCTGGGAGACCCAGTACTTC. Its translation is CASRVGGWETQYF.

As DNA, the CDR3 is TGCGCCAGCAGCCCCGGAGGCGGTATTGGCAATCAGCCCCAGCATTTT. Protein sequence: CASSPGGGIGNQPQHF. V is TRBV4-1 and J is TRBJ1-5; D gene unclear. Trimming pared 4 bases from V and 2 bases from J, leaving 15 bases between. Germline values: CDR1 MGHRA, CDR2 YSYEKL. This CDR3 region has 16 residues.

The CDR3 loop reads CASADSGYSYEQYF. DNA for the CDR3: TGTGCCAGCGCCGACTCAGGGTACTCCTACGAGCAGTACTTC. V gene TRBV19 combines with J gene TRBJ2-7; D possibly corresponds to TRBD1 (5 bases). V gave up 9 bases and J gave up 0 bases, with 15 bases separating them. This CDR3 contains 14 residues. From germline, CDR1 is LNHDA and CDR2 SQIVND (reference sequence).

The chain employs TRBV10-3 and TRBJ1-5; the D is unclear. Trimming cost V 4 bases and J 1 base, with 5 bases left between them. There are 13 residues in the CDR3. The germline CDR1 and CDR2 sequences are ENHRY and SYGVKD. CDR3 sequence (DNA): TGTGCCATCAGTGGAGTAAGCAATCAGCCCCAGCATTTT. As protein: CAISGVSNQPQHF.

This chain connects TRBV6-1 to TRBJ1-2, with 7 bases identical to TRBD1. The V segment lost 2 bases and the J segment 3 bases; nucleotides outside the gene matches: 9. CDR3 length: 16 residues. CDR1 and CDR2 from the germline V gene are MNHNS and SASEGT. CDR3 DNA sequence: TGTGCCAGCAGTGAAATGGGATGGGACAGCTACTATGGCTACACCTTC. Translated: CASSEMGWDSYYGYTF.

The rearrangement joins TRBV27 to TRBJ2-1; weak D call: TRBD2 (6 bases). Looked up from germline, CDR1 is MNHEY and CDR2 is SMNVEV (reference sequence). The CDR3 sequence is 14 residues long. The V gene lost 5 bases and the J gene lost 2 bases, with 10 bases spanning the gap. The CDR3 spells CASSIPGAYNEQFF. CDR3 coding DNA: TGTGCCAGCAGTATACCGGGAGCCTACAATGAGCAGTTCTTC.

The V gene is TRBV6-5, the J gene TRBJ1-5; D gene unclear. CDR3 length: 12 residues. V gave up 6 bases and J gave up 6 bases, with 9 bases separating them. Germline V gives CDR1 MNHEY, CDR2 SVGAGI. In nucleotides, the CDR3 is TGTGCCAGCAGGGAGGTGGGTCAGCCCCAGCATTTT. Translated: CASREVGQPQHF.

The chain employs TRBV10-2 and TRBJ2-3, with 8 bases fitting TRBD1. V trimming: 6 bases; J trimming: 2 bases; junction bases outside the gene matches: 7. CDR1 is WSHSY, CDR2 SAAADI, per germline. The CDR3 is 15 amino acids. The CDR3 spells CASRGQVLPTDTQYF. The CDR3 DNA reads as TGCGCCAGCAGGGGACAGGTCCTCCCCACAGATACGCAGTATTTT.